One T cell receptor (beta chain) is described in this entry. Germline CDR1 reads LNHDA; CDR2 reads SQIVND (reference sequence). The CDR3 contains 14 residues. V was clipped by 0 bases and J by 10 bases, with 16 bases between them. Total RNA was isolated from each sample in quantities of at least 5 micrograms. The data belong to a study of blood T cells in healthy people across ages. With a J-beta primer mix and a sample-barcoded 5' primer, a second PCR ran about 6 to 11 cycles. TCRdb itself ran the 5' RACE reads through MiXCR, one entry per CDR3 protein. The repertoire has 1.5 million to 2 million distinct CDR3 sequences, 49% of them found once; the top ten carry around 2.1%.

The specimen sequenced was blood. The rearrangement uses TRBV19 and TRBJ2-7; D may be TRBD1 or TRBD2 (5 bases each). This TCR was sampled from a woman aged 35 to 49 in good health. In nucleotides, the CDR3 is TGTGCCAGTAGTATAGACAGGGTCGGGGAGATCCAGTACTTC. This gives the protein CASSIDRVGEIQYF. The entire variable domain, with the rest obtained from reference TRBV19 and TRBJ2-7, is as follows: DGGITQSPKYLFRKEGQNVTLSCEQNLNHDAMYWYRQDPGQGLRLIYYSQIVNDFQKGDIAEGYSVSREKKESFPLTVTSAQKNPTAFYLCASSIDRVGEIQYFGPGTRLTVT.